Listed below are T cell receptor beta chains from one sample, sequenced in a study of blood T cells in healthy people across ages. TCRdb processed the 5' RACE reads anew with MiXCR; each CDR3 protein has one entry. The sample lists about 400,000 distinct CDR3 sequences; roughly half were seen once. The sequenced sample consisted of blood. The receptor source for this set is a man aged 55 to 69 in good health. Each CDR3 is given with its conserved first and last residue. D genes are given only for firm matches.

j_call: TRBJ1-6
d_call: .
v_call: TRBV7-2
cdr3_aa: CASSLAGGSPLHF

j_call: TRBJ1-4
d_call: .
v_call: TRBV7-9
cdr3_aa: CASSSSTGPGNEKLFF

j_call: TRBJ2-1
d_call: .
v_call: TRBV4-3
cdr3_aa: CASSKGPTPNEQFF

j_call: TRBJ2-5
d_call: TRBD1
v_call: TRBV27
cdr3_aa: CASNQDRGLNEQYF

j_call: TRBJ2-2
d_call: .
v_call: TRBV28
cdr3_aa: CASRTTGGGELFF

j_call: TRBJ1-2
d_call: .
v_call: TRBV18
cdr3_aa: CASSPNFKSGYTF

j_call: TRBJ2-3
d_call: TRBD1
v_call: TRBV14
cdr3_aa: CASSRTGTGTERYAYF

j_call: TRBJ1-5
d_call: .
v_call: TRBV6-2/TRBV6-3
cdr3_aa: CASSLGTSNQPQHF

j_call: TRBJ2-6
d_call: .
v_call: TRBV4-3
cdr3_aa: CASSQDRPGANVLTF

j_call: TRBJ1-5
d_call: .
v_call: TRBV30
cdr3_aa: CAWSVREGRGNQPQHF

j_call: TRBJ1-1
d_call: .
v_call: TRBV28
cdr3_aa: CASSAYQGRNTEAFF

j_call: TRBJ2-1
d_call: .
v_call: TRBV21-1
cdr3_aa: CASSKVGAGHNEQFF

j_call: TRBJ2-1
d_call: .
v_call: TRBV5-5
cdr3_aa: CASSSNMGYNEQFF

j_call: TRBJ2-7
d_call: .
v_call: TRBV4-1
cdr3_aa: CASSQEGGLDYEQYF

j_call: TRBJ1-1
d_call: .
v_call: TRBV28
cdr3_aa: CASSSTLTGNTEAFF

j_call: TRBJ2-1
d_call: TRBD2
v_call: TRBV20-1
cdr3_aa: CSARVPGLREQFF

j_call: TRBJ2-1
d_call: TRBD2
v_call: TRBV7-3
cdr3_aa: CASSAGLAGGLNEQFF

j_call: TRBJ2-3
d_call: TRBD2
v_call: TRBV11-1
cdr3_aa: CASSSSGGASTDTQYF

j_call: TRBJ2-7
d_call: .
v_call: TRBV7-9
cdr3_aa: CASSLVLGSSYEQYF

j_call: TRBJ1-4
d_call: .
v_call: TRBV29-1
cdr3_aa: CSVEDREKLFF

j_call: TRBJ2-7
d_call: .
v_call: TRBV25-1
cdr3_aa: CASSSRDYPYEQYF

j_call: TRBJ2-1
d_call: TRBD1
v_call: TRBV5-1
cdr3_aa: CASSLAAQGNEQFF

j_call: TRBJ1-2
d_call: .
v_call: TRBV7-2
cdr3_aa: CASSGRPGRVNYGYTF

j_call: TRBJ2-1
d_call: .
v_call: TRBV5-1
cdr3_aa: CASSLGGAGEQFF

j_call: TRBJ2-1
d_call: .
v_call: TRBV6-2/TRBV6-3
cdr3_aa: CASSIRGPLYNEQFF

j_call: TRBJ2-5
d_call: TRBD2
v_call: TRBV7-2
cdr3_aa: CASTLGGGRSGEQYF

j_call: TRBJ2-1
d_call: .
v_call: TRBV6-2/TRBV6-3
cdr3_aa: CASRGVSSYNEQFF

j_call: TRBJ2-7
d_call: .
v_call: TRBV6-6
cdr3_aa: CASSSPSSYEQYF

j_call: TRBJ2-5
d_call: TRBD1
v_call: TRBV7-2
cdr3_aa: CASSLEGARETQYF

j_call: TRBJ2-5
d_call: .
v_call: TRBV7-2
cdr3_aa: CASSLDSGETQYF

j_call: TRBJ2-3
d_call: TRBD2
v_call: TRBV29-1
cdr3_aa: CSVGGSGSIGTQYF

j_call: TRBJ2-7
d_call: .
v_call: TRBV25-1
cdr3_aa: CASSYAGTYEQYF

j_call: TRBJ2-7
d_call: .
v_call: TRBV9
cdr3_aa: CASSPYGETGYEQYF

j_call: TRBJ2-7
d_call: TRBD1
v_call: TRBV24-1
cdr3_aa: CATSSGTAYNEQYF

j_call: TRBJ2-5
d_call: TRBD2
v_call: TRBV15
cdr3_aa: CATSRVAGVMKTQYF

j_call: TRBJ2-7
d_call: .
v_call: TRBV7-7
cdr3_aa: CASSPAMTSYEQYF

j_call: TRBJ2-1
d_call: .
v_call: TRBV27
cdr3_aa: CASSFFSRDTEQFF

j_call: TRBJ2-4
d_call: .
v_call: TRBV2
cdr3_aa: CASSETPVIQYF

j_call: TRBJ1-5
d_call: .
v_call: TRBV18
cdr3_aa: CASSPDGASNQPQHF

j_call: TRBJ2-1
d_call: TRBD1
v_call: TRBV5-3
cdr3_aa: CARSLATYRGTSYNEQFF

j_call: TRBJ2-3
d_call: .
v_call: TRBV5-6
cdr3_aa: CASSLARGSTDTQYF

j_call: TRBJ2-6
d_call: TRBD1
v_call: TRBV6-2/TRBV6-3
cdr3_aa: CASNIQGQGAPGANVLTF

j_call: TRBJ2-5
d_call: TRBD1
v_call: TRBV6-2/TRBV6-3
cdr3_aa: CASPPGLYRGQYF

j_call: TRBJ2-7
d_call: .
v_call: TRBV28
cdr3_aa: CASSSPLRAYEQYF

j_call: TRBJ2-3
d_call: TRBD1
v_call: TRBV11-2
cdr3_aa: CASRQRGRPDTQYF

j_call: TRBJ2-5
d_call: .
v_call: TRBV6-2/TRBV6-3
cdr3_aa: CASSDREQETQYF

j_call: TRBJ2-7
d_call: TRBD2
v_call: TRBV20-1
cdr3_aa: CSARVPIAGGTYEQYF

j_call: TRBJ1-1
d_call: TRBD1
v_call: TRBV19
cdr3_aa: CASSLWGQQNTEAFF

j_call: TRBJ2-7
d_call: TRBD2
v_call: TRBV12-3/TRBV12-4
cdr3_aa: CASSPRVAGGPYEQYF

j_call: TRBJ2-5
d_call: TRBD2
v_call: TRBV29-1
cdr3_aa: CSVATSLGETQYF

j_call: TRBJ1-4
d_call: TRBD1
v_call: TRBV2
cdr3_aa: CASSAGTVGKLFF

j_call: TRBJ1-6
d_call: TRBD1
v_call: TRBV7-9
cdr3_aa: CASSPGTGLSPLHF

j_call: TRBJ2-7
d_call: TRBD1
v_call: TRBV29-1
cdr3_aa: CSVTRDRPYEQYF

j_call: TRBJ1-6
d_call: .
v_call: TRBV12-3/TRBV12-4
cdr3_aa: CASGIYGSSYNSPLHF

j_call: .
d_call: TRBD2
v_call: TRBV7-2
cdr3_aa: CASSLEAGRAGYEQYF